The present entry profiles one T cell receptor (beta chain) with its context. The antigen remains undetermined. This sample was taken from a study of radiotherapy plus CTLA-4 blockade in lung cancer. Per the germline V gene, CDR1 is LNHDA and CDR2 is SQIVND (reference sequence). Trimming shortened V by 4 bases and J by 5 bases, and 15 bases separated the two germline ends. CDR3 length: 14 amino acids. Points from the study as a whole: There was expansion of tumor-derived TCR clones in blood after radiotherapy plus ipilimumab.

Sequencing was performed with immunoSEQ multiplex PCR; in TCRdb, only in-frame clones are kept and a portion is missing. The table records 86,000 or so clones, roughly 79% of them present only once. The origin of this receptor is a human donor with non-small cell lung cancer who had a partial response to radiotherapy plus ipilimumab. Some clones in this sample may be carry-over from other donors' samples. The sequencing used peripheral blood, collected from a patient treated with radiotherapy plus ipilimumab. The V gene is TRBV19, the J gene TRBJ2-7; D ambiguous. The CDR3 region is CASSTDSIRNEQYF. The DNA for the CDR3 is TGTGCCAGTAGTACTGACTCTATTCGGAACGAGCAGTACTTC.